The source of this T cell receptor (beta chain) is a study of breast tumors, draining lymph nodes, adjacent tissues. The V gene end was trimmed by 3 bases and the J gene end by 4 bases; junction bases not matched to a gene: 8. This CDR3 comprises 16 residues. From germline, CDR1 is SGHTA and CDR2 FQGNSA. With respect to this clonotype: Its antigen is currently unknown.

Study-wide findings and caveats: Luminal-like breast cancer showed significantly higher tumor–nontumor repertoire similarity than basal-like. The lymph node origin of tumor T cells was framed as consistent with a hypothesis, not demonstrated. Data fit most tumor T cells coming from lymph node, expanding in tumor. Tumors had less TCR diversity than lymph nodes, more than nontumor tissue.

One entry per CDR3 protein results from TCRdb running MiXCR on the multiplex PCR reads. The table records 60,000 to 70,000 distinct CDR3 sequences, less than 75% of them present only once. Input material: breast tumor tissue. The V gene is TRBV7-2, the J gene TRBJ2-7, with 11 bases fitting TRBD1. The receptor comes from a female donor with breast cancer. Some clones in this sample may be carry-over from other donors' samples. The CDR3 DNA sequence: TGTGCCAGCAGCTTCCTCCCCGGGACAGGGGGTTACGAGCAGTACTTC. Translated: CASSFLPGTGGYEQYF.